This T cell receptor beta chain emerged from a study of metastatic and nonmetastatic thyroid tumors. Across the study: Samples came from malignant and benign thyroid patients, and repertoires were compared across blood and tumor or nodule tissue.

Thyroid surgery took place with no prior treatment in any patient. This clone was seen ten or more times. Antigen: not known. Findings and limits, study-wide: In both blood and tumor samples, TCR beta diversity was reported significantly higher for malignant than benign nodules.

Authors' methods: A classifier for distant metastasis in papillary thyroid cancer was constructed using CDR3 differences observed across clinicopathological groups. TCRdb re-processed the PCR reads through MiXCR. The V and J calls follow TCRdb's processing rather than the paper's. The table includes about 30,000 clones, more than 3.5% detected once. This CDR3 comprises 15 residues. Trimming took off 1 base at V and 7 bases at J, with 11 bases between the two ends. Germline values: CDR1 SEHNR, CDR2 FQNEAQ (reference sequence). V usage is TRBV7-9 and J usage is TRBJ1-6; D is ambiguous. Sequences were obtained from blood. The clonotype was recovered from a female donor with papillary thyroid cancer or a benign thyroid nodule (not recorded which). Some clones in this sample may be carry-over from other donors' samples. CDR3 in DNA: TGTGCCAGCAGCTTAGGCGGCCCTCTCAATTCACCCCTCCACTTT. Translated, it gives CASSLGGPLNSPLHF.